This T cell receptor (beta chain) originates from a study of blood T cell repertoires in COVID-19. Study overall: Samples taken during acute and convalescent COVID-19 were collected in the United States, Italy and Spain. Sources were T cells, B-cell-depleted T cells, or PBMCs; the material itself was cDNA or gDNA.

V was clipped by 7 bases and J by 2 bases; unmatched bases: 3. This CDR3 spans 13 amino acids. The authors' processing: Amplification of reference gene primers provided the estimated nucleated cell counts. The method was immunoSEQ multiplex PCR; TCRdb's version includes in-frame clones alone and lacks a portion of them. V and J calls and clone size are given by that table; D and trimming were obtained from the DNA. The sample contains 80,000 or so clones, 60% to 85% of which appear only once. In its sample, this clone was seen once. The chain uses TRBV12-3 or TRBV12-4 and TRBJ2-7, with TRBD1 matching over 9 bases. The sample comprised peripheral blood. The source is a human donor in a cohort sampled during active COVID-19. The CDR3 here is CASIGTGTYEQYF. The DNA for the CDR3 is TGTGCCAGCATAGGGACAGGGACCTACGAGCAGTACTTC.